This T cell receptor beta chain was profiled in a study of control samples from healthy donors and cancer patients. Clones were sequenced by immunoSEQ multiplex PCR, and TCRdb holds only the in-frame ones, with some missing. The sample lists roughly 130,000 clones, about 93% occurring once. Sequences were obtained from PBMCs. This clonotype was sampled from a man aged 50 to 60 with head and neck cancer.

The CDR3 coding sequence is TGTGCCAGCAGTTGGCTAGGCTTCTCCTACGAGCAGTACTTC. Translating it yields CASSWLGFSYEQYF. The V gene is TRBV6-2 or TRBV6-3, the J gene TRBJ2-7, with D unresolved. CDR3 size: 14 residues. Trimming took 4 bases from V and 0 from J, leaving 10 bases between them. Germline V gene data show CDR1 as MNHEY and CDR2 as SVGEGT.